This T cell receptor (beta chain) originates from a study of blood T cell repertoires in COVID-19. Across the whole study: The United States, Italy and Spain supplied acute and convalescent COVID-19 samples. PBMCs, B-cell-depleted T cells, or T cells were the source of the cDNA or gDNA that made up the material.

The V gene lost 5 bases and the J gene lost 4 bases, with 14 bases spanning the gap. Germline assignment: CDR1 SGHAT and CDR2 FQNNGV. This CDR3 has 14 amino acids. Study processing details: Nucleated cell number was recorded as an estimate derived from reference gene primer amplification. Repertoires were generated with immunoSEQ multiplex PCR, while TCRdb's copy carries only in-frame clones and drops some. The V and J calls and clone size come from that table; D and trimming were worked out from the DNA. The repertoire holds tens of thousands of clones, with about nine tenths as singletons. The chain is built from TRBV11-2 and TRBJ2-5; D perhaps matches TRBD1 (6 bases). Sequenced input: peripheral blood. This TCR was sampled from a woman in her forties or fifties with active or convalescent COVID-19. CDR3 sequence: CASSKTGGRETQYF. The CDR3 nucleotides are TGTGCCAGCAGCAAGACAGGCGGACGAGAGACCCAGTACTTC. The complete variable domain, with remaining parts taken from reference TRBV11-2 and TRBJ2-5, reads EAGVAQSPRYKIIEKRQSVAFWCNPISGHATLYWYQQILGQGPKLLIQFQNNGVVDDSQLPKDRFSAERLKGVDSTLKIQPAKLEDSAVYLCASSKTGGRETQYFGPGTRLLVL.